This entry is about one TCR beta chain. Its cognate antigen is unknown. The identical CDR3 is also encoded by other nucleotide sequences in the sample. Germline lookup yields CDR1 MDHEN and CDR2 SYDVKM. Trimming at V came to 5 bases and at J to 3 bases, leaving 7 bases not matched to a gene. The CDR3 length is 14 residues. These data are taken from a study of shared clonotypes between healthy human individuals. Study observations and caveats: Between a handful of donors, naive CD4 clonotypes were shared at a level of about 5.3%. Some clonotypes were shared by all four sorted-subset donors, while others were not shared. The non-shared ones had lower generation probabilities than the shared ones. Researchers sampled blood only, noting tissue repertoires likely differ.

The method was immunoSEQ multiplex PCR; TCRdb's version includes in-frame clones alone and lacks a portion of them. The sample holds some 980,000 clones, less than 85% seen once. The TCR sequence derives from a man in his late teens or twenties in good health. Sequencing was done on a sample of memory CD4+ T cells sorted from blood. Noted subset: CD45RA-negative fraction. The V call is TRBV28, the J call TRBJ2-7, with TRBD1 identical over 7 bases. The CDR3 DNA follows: TGTGCCAGCAGTACCCCCGGACAGGACTACGAGCAGTACTTC. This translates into CASSTPGQDYEQYF.